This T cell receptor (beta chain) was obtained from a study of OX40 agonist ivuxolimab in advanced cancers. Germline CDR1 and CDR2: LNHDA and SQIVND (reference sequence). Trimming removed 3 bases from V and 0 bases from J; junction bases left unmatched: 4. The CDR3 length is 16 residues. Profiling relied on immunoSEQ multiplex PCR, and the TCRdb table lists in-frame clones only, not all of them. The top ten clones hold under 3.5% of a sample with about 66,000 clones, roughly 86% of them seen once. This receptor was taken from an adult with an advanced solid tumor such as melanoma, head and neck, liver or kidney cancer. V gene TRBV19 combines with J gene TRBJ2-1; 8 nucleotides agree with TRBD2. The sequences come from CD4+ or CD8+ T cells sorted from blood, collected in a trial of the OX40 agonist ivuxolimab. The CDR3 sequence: CASSIQAGDSYNEQFF. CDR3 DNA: TGTGCCAGTAGTATCCAAGCGGGGGACTCCTACAATGAGCAGTTCTTC.